These T cell receptor beta chains were read from a single sample in a study of control samples from healthy donors and cancer patients. Only in-frame clones appear in the TCRdb table, and some are missing; sequencing was by immunoSEQ multiplex PCR. The top ten hold around 0.9% of the sample, which has 50,000 to 65,000 clones, approximately 90% seen once. Sequenced input: PBMCs. These TCRs come from a man aged 25 to 40 with colorectal cancer. Both conserved end residues are part of each CDR3. Each record gives: D gene, J gene, clone size, V gene, CDR3 protein, CDR3 DNA. D genes are given only for firm matches. Clone size is given for some rows only: seen once, a few or many times, or a class if the clone is expanded.

TRBD2 TRBJ2-1 NA TRBV29-1 CSVDFSGVGNEQFF TGCAGCGTTGATTTTAGCGGGGTAGGGAATGAGCAGTTCTTC
NA TRBJ1-4 NA TRBV5-1 CASSSTGADEKLFF TGCGCCAGCAGCTCCACGGGGGCGGATGAAAAACTGTTTTTT
NA TRBJ1-2 NA TRBV10-3 CAITGGYGYTF TGTGCCATTACCGGCGGCTATGGCTACACCTTC
NA TRBJ1-2 NA TRBV6-6 CASSYPRGSSYGYTF TGTGCCAGCAGTTACCCTAGGGGGAGTAGCTATGGCTACACCTTC
TRBD2 TRBJ2-4 NA TRBV4-3 CASSHRAGEEILIAKNIQYF TGCGCCAGCAGCCACAGAGCGGGGGAAGAAATCCTAATAGCCAAAAACATTCAGTACTTC
TRBD1 TRBJ2-7 NA TRBV5-1 CASRSRTGTYEQYF TGCGCCAGCAGATCCCGGACAGGGACCTACGAGCAGTACTTC
NA TRBJ1-3 NA TRBV27 CASSGPGNTIYF TGTGCCAGCAGTGGGCCTGGAAACACCATATATTTT
NA TRBJ1-1 NA TRBV15 CATSREGGDTEAFF TGTGCCACCAGCAGAGAGGGGGGTGACACTGAAGCTTTCTTT
TRBD1 TRBJ2-4 NA TRBV10-3 CAISESQGADIAKNIQYF TGTGCCATCAGTGAGTCGCAGGGGGCAGACATAGCCAAAAACATTCAGTACTTC
TRBD2 TRBJ2-3 NA TRBV3-1/TRBV3-2 CASSQPLAGGTWGGDTQYF TGTGCCAGCAGCCAACCGCTAGCGGGGGGCACGTGGGGAGGAGATACGCAGTATTTT
TRBD2 TRBJ2-5 NA TRBV10-3 CAISPGGQETQYF TGTGCCATCTCCCCGGGGGGCCAAGAGACCCAGTACTTC
NA TRBJ2-7 NA TRBV6-1 CASSAQRGGGVNSYEQYF TGTGCCAGCAGTGCCCAAAGAGGGGGGGGAGTTAACTCCTACGAGCAGTACTTC
NA TRBJ1-2 NA TRBV28 CASSLPLYGYTF TGTGCCAGCAGTTTACCACTCTATGGCTACACCTTC
NA TRBJ1-3 NA TRBV30 CAWGGRAYSGNTIYF TGTGCCTGGGGGGGCCGGGCCTACTCTGGAAACACCATATATTTT
NA TRBJ1-2 NA TRBV27 CASRRRTSETNYGYTF TGTGCCAGCAGACGTCGTACCAGCGAAACTAACTATGGCTACACCTTC
NA TRBJ2-2 NA TRBV27 CASMDGGVTGELFF TGTGCCAGCATGGACGGGGGAGTGACCGGGGAGCTGTTTTTT
TRBD2 TRBJ2-3 NA TRBV6-2/TRBV6-3 CASSSIVAGKVPDTQYF TGTGCCAGCAGCTCCATAGTAGCGGGGAAGGTCCCAGATACGCAGTATTTT
NA TRBJ1-3 once TRBV7-2 CASSTTGWGGNTIYF TGTGCCAGCAGCACTACAGGTTGGGGAGGAAACACCATATATTTT
NA TRBJ2-2 NA TRBV6-2/TRBV6-3 CASSYTDTGELFF TGTGCCAGCAGTTACACGGACACCGGGGAGCTGTTTTTT
NA TRBJ1-1 NA TRBV2 CASRMDQANTEAFF TGTGCCAGCAGGATGGACCAAGCTAACACTGAAGCTTTCTTT
NA TRBJ1-2 NA TRBV6-5 CASSLTDIYGYTF TGTGCCAGCAGTTTGACAGATATCTATGGCTACACCTTC
NA TRBJ1-4 NA TRBV6-5 CASSYRDFEKLFF TGTGCCAGCAGTTACAGGGATTTTGAAAAACTGTTTTTT
TRBD1 TRBJ2-2 NA TRBV29-1 CSVSGQATGELFF TGCAGCGTATCCGGACAGGCCACCGGGGAGCTGTTTTTT
TRBD2 TRBJ2-5 NA TRBV6-7 CASSYSVRGRTSGEVETQYF TGTGCCAGCAGTTACTCGGTGAGAGGCCGGACTAGCGGGGAGGTAGAGACCCAGTACTTC
NA TRBJ1-6 NA TRBV24-1 CATSERTLSYSPLHF TGTGCCACCAGTGAACGGACCCTATCGTATTCACCCCTCCACTTT
NA TRBJ1-2 NA TRBV6-6 CASSYSPRTDYGYTF TGTGCCAGCAGTTACTCGCCTAGGACAGATTATGGCTACACCTTC
NA TRBJ2-7 NA TRBV6-1 CASSESYEQYF TGTGCCAGCAGTGAGAGTTACGAGCAGTACTTC
NA TRBJ1-4 NA TRBV18 CASSPGGRENEKLFF TGTGCCAGCTCACCGGGCGGTCGAGAAAATGAAAAACTGTTTTTT
TRBD1 TRBJ1-4 NA TRBV3-1/TRBV3-2 CASSSRDRGRHEKLFF TGTGCCAGCAGCTCCCGGGACAGGGGGCGGCATGAAAAACTGTTTTTT
TRBD1 TRBJ1-5 NA TRBV5-5 CASSLESDRVGLNQPQHF TGTGCCAGCAGCTTGGAGTCGGACAGGGTAGGACTAAATCAGCCCCAGCATTTT
TRBD1 TRBJ2-5 NA TRBV25-1 CASRSTGVPETQYF TGTGCCAGCAGATCTACAGGGGTCCCAGAGACCCAGTACTTC
TRBD1 TRBJ2-7 few TRBV3-1/TRBV3-2 CASSPRTGSSEQYF TGTGCCAGCAGTCCGAGGACAGGGTCTAGCGAGCAGTACTTC
NA TRBJ1-5 NA TRBV6-6 CASSPPLGHPGANQPQHF TGTGCCAGCAGTCCGCCGTTAGGACACCCGGGGGCTAATCAGCCCCAGCATTTT
NA TRBJ1-2 NA TRBV28 CASSLRSGASLTF TGTGCCAGCAGTTTACGCAGCGGGGCATCTCTCACCTTC
NA TRBJ1-1 NA TRBV30 CASPRLAEAQGDTEAFF TGTGCCTCGCCTAGACTAGCCGAGGCGCAAGGGGACACTGAAGCTTTCTTT
NA TRBJ1-2 NA TRBV7-9 CASSLSGLAAYGYTF TGTGCCAGCAGCCTATCGGGATTAGCGGCCTATGGCTACACCTTC
NA TRBJ1-6 NA TRBV7-2 CASSLAGLGNSPLHF TGTGCCAGCAGCTTAGCTGGGTTGGGGAATTCACCCCTCCACTTT
NA TRBJ2-2 NA TRBV19 CASISAGRTGELFF TGTGCCAGTATAAGCGCAGGGAGGACCGGGGAGCTGTTTTTT
NA TRBJ1-2 NA TRBV6-5 CASMLGGAIYTF TGTGCCAGCATGTTGGGGGGTGCAATCTACACCTTC
NA TRBJ1-4 NA TRBV14 CASSQEGAVNEKLFF TGTGCCAGCAGCCAAGAAGGGGCCGTTAATGAAAAACTGTTTTTT
TRBD1 TRBJ1-2 NA TRBV7-2 CASSFGARRFPGGYGYTF TGTGCCAGCAGCTTTGGGGCCCGCAGGTTCCCAGGGGGGTATGGCTACACCTTC
NA TRBJ2-1 NA TRBV6-5 CASSTSEYNEQFF TGTGCCAGCAGTACCAGCGAGTACAATGAGCAGTTCTTC
NA TRBJ2-7 NA TRBV11-2 CASRVMGGTLDEQYF TGTGCCAGCAGAGTTATGGGTGGGACACTCGACGAGCAGTACTTC
TRBD1 TRBJ1-1 NA TRBV4-3 CASSQDAAAWDSEAFF TGCGCCAGCAGCCAAGACGCGGCGGCCTGGGACAGTGAAGCTTTCTTT
TRBD1 TRBJ1-1 NA TRBV2 CASTGTANTEAFF TGTGCCAGCACTGGGACAGCGAACACTGAAGCTTTCTTT
TRBD2 TRBJ2-1 NA TRBV5-1 CASSGFSGGAVGEQFF TGCGCCAGCAGCGGGTTTAGCGGGGGGGCCGTCGGTGAGCAGTTCTTC
NA TRBJ1-1 NA TRBV4-1 CASSFNRDTEAFF TGCGCCAGCAGTTTCAACCGGGACACTGAAGCTTTCTTT
TRBD1 TRBJ1-2 once TRBV5-4 CASSSTGGLFYGYTF TGTGCCAGCAGCTCGACAGGGGGCCTTTTCTATGGCTACACCTTC
NA TRBJ1-5 NA TRBV6-5 CASRPQGPSNQPQHF TGTGCCAGCAGGCCGCAGGGGCCCTCCAATCAGCCCCAGCATTTT
NA TRBJ2-5 NA TRBV4-3 CASSRNDGGGETQYF TGCGCCAGCAGCCGCAACGACGGAGGGGGAGAGACCCAGTACTTC
NA TRBJ2-1 few TRBV2 CASSFPSNEQFF TGTGCCAGCAGTTTCCCTAGTAATGAGCAGTTCTTC
NA TRBJ1-2 NA TRBV18 CASSPPGFYGYTF TGTGCCAGCTCACCACCGGGATTCTATGGCTACACCTTC
TRBD2 TRBJ2-1 NA TRBV9 CASSPRPSGQTYNEQFF TGTGCCAGCAGCCCCCGGCCTAGCGGCCAAACATACAATGAGCAGTTCTTC